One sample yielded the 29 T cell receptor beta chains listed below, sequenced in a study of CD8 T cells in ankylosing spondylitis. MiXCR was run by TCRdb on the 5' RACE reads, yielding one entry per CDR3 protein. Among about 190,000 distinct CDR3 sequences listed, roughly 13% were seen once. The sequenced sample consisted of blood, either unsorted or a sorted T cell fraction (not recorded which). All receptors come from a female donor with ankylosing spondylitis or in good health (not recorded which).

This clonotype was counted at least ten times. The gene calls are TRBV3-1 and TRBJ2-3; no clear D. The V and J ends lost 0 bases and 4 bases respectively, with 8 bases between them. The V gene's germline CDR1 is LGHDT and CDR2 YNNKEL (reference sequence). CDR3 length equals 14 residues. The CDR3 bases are TGTGCCAGCAGCCAAGATCGTATCTCAGATACGCAGTATTTT. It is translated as CASSQDRISDTQYF.

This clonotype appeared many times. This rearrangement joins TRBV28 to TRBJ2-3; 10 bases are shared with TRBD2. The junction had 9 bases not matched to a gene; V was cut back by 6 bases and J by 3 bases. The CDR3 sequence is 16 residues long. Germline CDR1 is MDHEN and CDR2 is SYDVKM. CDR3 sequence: CASSRPLAGVTDTQYF. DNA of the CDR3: TGTGCCAGCAGCCGTCCTCTAGCGGGAGTAACAGATACGCAGTATTTT. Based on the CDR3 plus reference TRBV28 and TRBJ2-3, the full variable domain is DVKVTQSSRYLVKRTGEKVFLECVQDMDHENMFWYRQDPGLGLRLIYFSYDVKMKEKGDIPEGYSVSREKKERFSLILESASTNQTSMYLCASSRPLAGVTDTQYFGPGTRLTVL.

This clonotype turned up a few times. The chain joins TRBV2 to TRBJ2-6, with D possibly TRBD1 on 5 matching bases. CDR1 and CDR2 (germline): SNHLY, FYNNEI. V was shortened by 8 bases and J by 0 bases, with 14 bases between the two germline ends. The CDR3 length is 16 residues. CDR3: CASLRQRSSGANVLTF. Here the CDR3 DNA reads TGTGCCAGCTTGAGACAGCGTAGCTCTGGGGCCAACGTCCTGACTTTC.

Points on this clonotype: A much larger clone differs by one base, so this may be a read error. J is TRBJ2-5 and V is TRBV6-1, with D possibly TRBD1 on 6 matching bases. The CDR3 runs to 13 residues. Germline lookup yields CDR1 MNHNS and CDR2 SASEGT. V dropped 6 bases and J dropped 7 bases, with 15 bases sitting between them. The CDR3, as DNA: TGTGCCAGCAGCCAGCAGGGGTTGGGGACCCAGTACTTC. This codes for CASSQQGLGTQYF.

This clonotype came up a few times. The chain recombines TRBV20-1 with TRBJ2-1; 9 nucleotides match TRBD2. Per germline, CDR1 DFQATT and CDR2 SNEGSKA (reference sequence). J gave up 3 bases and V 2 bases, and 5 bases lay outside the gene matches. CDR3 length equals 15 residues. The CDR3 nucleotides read TGCAGTGCTAGACCTAGCGGGACGTACTACAATGAGCAGTTCTTC. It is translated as CSARPSGTYYNEQFF.

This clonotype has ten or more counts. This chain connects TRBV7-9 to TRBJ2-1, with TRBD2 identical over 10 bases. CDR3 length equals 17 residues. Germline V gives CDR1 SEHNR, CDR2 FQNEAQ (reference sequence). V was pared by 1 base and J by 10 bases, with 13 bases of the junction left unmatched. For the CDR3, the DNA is TGTGCCAGCAGCTTAGTTGACGGACTAGCGGCGCCCAAAGAGCAGTTCTTC. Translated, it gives CASSLVDGLAAPKEQFF.

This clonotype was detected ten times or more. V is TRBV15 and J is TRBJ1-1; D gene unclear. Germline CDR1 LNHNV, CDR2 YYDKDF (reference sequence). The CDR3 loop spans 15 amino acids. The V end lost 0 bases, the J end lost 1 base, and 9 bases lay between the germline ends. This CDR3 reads CATSRDSNRNTEAFF. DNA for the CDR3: TGTGCCACCAGCAGAGATAGTAACAGGAACACTGAAGCTTTCTTT.

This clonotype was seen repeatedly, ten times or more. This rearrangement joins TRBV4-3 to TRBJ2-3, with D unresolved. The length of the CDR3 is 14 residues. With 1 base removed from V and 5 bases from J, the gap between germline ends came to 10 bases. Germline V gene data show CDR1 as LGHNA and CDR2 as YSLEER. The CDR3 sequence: CASSQVGLGDTQYF. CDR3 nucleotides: TGCGCCAGCAGCCAAGTCGGCCTCGGAGATACGCAGTATTTT.

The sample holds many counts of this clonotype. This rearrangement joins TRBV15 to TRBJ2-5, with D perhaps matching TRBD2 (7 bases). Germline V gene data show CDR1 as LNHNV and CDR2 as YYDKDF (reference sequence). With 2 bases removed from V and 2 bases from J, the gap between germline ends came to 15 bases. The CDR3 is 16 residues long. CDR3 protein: CATSRSGGEQQETQYF. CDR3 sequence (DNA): TGTGCCACCAGCAGATCGGGGGGCGAACAGCAAGAGACCCAGTACTTC.

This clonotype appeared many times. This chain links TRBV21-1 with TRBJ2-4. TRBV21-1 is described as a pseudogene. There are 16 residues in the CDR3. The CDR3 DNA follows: TGTGCCAGCAGCAAATTTGACCCATTATCCAAAAACATTCAGTACTTC. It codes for CASSKFDPLSKNIQYF.

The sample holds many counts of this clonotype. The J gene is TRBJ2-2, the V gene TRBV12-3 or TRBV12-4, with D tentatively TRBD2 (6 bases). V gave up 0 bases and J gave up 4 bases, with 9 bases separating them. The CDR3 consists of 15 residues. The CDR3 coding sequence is TGTGCCAGCAGTTTAGCGGCGGGGAGCACCGGGGAGCTGTTTTTT. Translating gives CASSLAAGSTGELFF.

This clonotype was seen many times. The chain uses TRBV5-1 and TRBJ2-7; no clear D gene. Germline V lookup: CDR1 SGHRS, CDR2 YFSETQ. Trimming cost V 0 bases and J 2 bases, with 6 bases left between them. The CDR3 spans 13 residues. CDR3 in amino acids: CASSLDGTYEQYF. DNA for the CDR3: TGCGCCAGCAGCTTGGACGGCACCTACGAGCAGTACTTC.

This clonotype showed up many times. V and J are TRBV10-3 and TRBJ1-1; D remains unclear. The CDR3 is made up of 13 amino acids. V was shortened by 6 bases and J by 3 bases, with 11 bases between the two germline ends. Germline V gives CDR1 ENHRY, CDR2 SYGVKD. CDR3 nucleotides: TGTGCCATCAGGACCCTGCGCGACACTGAAGCTTTCTTT. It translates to CAIRTLRDTEAFF.

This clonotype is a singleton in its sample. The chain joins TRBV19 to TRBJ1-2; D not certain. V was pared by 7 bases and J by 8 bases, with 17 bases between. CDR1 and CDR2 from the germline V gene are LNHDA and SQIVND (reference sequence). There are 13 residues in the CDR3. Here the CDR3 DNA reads TGTGCCAGTACCCCCTCCTACGGAAGGGGCTACACCTTC. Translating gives CASTPSYGRGYTF.

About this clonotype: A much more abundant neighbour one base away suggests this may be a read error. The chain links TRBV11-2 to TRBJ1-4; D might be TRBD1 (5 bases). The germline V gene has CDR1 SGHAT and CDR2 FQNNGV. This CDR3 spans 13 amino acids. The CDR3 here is CAGSLAGEGKLFF. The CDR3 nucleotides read TGTGCCGGCAGCTTAGCTGGGGAGGGGAAACTGTTTTTT.

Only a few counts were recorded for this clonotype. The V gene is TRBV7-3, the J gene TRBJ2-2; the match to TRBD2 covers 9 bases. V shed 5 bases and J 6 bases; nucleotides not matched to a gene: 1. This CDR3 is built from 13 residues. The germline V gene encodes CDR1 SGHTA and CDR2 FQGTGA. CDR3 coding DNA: TGTGCCAGCAGCCAGCGGGAGGCCGGGGAGCTGTTTTTT. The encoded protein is CASSQREAGELFF. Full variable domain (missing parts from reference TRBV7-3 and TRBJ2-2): GAGVSQTPSNKVTEKGKYVELRCDPISGHTALYWYRQSLGQGPEFLIYFQGTGAADDSGLPNDRFFAVRPEGSVSTLKIQRTERGDSAVYLCASSQREAGELFFGEGSRLTVL.

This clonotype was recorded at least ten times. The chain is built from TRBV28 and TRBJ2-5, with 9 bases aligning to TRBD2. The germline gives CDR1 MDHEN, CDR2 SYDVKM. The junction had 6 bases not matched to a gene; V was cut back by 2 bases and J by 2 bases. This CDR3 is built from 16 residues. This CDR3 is CASSLTLAGIQETQYF. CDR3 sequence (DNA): TGTGCCAGCAGTTTAACCCTAGCGGGGATACAAGAGACCCAGTACTTC.

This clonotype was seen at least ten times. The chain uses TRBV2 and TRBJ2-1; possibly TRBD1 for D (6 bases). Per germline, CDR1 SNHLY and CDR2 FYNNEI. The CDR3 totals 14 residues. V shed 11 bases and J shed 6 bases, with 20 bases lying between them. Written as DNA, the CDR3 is TGTGCCGCACAAAAAAACAGGGCGAGCAATGAGCAGTTCTTC. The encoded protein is CAAQKNRASNEQFF.

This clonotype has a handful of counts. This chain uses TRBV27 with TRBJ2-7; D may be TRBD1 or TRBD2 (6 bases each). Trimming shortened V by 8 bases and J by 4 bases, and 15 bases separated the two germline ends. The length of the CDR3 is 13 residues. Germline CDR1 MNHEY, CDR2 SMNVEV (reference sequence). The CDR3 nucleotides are TGTGCCAGCCGTCTGGAGGGGACATACGAGCAGTACTTC. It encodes CASRLEGTYEQYF.

The CDR3 nucleotides read TGCGCCAGCAGTCAAAATAGCAGGGAAATGTGGAGCTCTGGAAACACCATATATTTT. Translation gives CASSQNSREMWSSGNTIYF. The rearrangement joins TRBV23-1 to TRBJ1-3, with a weak D call TRBD1 (5 bases). TRBV23-1 is known as an ORF, though its function is uncertain. The CDR3 is made up of 19 amino acids. Trimming took 2 bases from V and 0 from J, leaving 20 bases between them.

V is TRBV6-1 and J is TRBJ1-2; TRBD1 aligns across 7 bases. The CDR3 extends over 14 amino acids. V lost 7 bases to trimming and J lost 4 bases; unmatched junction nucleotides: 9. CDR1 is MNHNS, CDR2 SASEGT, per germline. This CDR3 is CASNQGGQAYGYTF. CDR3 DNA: TGTGCCAGCAACCAGGGGGGCCAGGCCTATGGCTACACCTTC.

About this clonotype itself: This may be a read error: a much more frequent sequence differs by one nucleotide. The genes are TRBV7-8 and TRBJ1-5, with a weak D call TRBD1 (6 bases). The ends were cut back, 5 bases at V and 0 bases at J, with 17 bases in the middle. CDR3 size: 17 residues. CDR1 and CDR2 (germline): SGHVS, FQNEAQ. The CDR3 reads CASSPRERGASNQPQHF. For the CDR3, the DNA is TGTGCCAGCAGCCCCAGGGAGAGGGGGGCTAGCAATCAGCCCCAGCATTTT.

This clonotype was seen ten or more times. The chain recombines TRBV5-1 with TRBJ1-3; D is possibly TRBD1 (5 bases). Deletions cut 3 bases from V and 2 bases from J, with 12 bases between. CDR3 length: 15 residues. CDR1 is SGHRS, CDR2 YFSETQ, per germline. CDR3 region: CASSSAGSAGNTIYF. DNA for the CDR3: TGCGCCAGCAGCTCAGCAGGGTCGGCTGGAAACACCATATATTTT.

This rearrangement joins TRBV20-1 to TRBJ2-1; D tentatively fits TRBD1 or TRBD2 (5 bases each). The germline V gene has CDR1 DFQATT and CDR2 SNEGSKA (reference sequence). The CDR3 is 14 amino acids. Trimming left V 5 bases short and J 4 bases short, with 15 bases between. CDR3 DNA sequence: TGCAGTGCTTTTACCCGGGACGGTTACAATGAGCAGTTCTTC. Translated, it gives CSAFTRDGYNEQFF.

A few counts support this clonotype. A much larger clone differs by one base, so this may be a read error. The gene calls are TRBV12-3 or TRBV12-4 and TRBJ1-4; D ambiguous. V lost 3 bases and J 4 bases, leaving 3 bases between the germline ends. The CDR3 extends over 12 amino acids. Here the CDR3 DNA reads TGTGCCAGCAGTTTCGGTAATGAAAAACTGTTTTTT. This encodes CASSFGNEKLFF.

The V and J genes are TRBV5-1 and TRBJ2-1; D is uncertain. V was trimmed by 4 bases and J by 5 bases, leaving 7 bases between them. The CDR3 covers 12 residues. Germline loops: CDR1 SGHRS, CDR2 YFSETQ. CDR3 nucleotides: TGCGCCAGCAGCCACATAAACAATGAGCAGTTCTTC. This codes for CASSHINNEQFF.

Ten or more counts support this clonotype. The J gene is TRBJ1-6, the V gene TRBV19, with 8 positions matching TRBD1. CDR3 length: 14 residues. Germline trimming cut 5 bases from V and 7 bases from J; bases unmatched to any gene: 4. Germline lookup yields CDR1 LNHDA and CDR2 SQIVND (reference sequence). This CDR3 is CASSPTGGNSPLHF. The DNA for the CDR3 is TGTGCCAGTAGTCCTACAGGGGGAAATTCACCCCTCCACTTT.

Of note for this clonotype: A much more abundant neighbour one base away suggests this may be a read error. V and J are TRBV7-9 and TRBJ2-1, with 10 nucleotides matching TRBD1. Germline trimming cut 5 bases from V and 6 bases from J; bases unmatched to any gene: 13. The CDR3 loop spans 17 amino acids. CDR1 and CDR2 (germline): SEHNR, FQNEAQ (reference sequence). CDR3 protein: CASSPPGQGTWGNEQFF. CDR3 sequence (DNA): TGTGCCAGCAGCCCTCCGGGACAGGGGACATGGGGCAATGAGCAGTTCTTC.

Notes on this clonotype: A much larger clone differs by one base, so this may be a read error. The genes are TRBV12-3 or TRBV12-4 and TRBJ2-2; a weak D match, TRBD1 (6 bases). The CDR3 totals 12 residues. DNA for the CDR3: TGTATCACAGGGTTATCCACCGGGGAGCTGCTTTTT. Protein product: CITGLSTGELLF.